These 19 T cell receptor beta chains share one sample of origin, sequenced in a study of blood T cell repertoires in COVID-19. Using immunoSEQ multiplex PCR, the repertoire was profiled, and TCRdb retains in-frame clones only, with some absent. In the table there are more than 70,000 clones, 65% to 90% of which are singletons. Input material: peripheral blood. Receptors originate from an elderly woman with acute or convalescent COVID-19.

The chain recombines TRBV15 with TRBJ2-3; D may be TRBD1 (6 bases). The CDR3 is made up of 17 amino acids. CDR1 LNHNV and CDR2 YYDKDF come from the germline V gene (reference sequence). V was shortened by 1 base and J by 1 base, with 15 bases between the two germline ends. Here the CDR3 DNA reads TGTGCCACCAGCAGAGGGGCTGGACAGTTGGGCACAGATACGCAGTATTTT. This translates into CATSRGAGQLGTDTQYF.

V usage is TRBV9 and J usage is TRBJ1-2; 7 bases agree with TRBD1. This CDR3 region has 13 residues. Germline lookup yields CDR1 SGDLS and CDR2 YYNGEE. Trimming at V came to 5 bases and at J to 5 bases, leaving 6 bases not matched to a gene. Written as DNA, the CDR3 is TGTGCCAGCAGGAAGACAGGGCAGTATGGCTACACCTTC. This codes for CASRKTGQYGYTF.

The CDR3 region has the DNA TGTGCCAGCAGTGAACCGGCAAGGGGACAGGGGCGAAATCAGCCCCAGCATTTT. Translated, it gives CASSEPARGQGRNQPQHF. This sequence joins TRBV6-1 and TRBJ1-5; 10 nucleotides match TRBD1. The length of the CDR3 is 18 residues. Per the germline V gene, CDR1 is MNHNS and CDR2 is SASEGT. V lost 2 bases, J lost 4 bases, and 11 bases stayed unmatched.

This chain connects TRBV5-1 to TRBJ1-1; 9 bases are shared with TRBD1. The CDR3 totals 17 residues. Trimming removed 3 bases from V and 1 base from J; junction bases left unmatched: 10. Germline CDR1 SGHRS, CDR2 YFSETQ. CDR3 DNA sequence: TGCGCCAGCAGCTCGGTCCCGGGACAGGGTTGGAACACTGAAGCTTTCTTT. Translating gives CASSSVPGQGWNTEAFF.

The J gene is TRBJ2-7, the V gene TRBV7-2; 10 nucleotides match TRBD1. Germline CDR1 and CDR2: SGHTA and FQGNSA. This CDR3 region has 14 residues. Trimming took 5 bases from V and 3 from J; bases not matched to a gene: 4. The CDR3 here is CASSPGTGDYEQYF. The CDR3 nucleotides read TGTGCCAGCAGCCCCGGGACAGGGGACTACGAGCAGTACTTC.

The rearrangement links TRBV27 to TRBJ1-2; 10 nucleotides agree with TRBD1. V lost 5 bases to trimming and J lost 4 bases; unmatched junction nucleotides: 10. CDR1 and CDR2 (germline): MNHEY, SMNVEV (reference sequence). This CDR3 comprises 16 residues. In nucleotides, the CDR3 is TGTGCCAGCAGTGTCGACAGGGGGCTTAGTGCCTATGGCTACACCTTC. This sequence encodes CASSVDRGLSAYGYTF.

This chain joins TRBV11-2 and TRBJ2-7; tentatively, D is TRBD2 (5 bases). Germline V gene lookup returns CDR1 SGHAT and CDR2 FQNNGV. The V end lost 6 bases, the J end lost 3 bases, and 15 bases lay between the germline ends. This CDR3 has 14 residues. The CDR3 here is CASSLAFDFYEQYF. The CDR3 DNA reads TGTGCCAGCAGTCTAGCATTTGATTTCTACGAGCAGTACTTC.

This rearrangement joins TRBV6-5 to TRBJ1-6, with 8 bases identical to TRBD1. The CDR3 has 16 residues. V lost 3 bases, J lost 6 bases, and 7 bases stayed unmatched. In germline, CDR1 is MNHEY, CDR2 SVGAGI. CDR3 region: CASSYRTGKGNSPLHF. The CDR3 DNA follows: TGTGCCAGCAGTTATCGGACAGGGAAGGGTAATTCACCCCTCCACTTT.

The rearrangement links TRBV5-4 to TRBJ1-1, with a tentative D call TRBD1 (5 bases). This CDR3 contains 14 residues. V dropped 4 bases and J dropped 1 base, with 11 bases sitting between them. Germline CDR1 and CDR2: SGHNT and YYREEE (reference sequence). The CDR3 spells CASSRRGSNTEAFF. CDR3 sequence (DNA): TGTGCCAGCAGCCGTCGGGGGTCGAACACTGAAGCTTTCTTT.

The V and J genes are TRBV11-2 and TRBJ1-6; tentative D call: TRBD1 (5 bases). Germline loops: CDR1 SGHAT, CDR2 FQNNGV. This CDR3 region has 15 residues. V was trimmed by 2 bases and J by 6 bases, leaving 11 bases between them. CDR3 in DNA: TGTGCCAGCAGCTTACAAGACAGCCCTAATTCACCCCTCCACTTT. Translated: CASSLQDSPNSPLHF.

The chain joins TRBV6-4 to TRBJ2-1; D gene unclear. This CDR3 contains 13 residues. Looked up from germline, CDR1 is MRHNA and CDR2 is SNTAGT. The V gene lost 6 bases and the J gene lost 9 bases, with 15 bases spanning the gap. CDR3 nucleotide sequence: TGTGCCAGCAGCCTACATGGTTGGAGTGAGCAGTTCTTC. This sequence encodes CASSLHGWSEQFF.

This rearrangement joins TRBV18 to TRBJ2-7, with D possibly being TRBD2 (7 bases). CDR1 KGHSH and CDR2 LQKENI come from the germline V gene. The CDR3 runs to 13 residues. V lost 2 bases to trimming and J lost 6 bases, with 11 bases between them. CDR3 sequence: CASSPNREGEQYF. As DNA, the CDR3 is TGTGCCAGCTCACCAAACAGGGAGGGCGAGCAGTACTTC.

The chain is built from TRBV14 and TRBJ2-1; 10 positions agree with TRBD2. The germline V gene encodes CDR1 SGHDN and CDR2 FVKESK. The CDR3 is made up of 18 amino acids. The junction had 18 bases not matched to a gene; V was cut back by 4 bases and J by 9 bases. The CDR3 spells CASSPKPVGLAGVVEQFF. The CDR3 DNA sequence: TGTGCCAGCAGCCCAAAACCCGTCGGCCTAGCGGGGGTGGTTGAGCAGTTCTTC.

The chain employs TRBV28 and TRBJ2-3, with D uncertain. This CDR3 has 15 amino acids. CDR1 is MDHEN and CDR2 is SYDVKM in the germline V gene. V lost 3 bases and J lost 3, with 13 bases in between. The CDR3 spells CASSFGLRTTDTQYF. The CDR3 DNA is TGTGCCAGCAGTTTCGGTTTGCGTACGACAGATACGCAGTATTTT.

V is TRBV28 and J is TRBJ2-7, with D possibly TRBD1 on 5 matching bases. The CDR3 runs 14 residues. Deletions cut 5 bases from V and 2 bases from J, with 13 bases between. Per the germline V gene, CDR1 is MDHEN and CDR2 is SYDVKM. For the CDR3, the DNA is TGTGCCAGCAGTAAGAGACAGCCACCCTACGAGCAGTACTTC. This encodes CASSKRQPPYEQYF.

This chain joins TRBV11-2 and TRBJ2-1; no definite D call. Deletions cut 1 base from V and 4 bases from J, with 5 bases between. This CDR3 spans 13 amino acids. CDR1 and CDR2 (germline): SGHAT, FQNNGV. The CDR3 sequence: CASSLGQYNEQFF. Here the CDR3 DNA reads TGTGCCAGCAGCTTAGGGCAATACAATGAGCAGTTCTTC.

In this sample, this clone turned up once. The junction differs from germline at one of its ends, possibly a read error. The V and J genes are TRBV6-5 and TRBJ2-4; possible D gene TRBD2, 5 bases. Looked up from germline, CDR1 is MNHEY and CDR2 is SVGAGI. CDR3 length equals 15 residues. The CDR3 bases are TGTGCCAGCAGGACGGGTCGGGGTCTAAGGAACATTCAGTACTTT. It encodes CASRTGRGLRNIQYF.

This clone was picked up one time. The CDR3 DNA is TGTGCCAGCTCCAAGGGCGGGACAGCTTACGCTGAAGCTTTCTTT. Amino acids: CASSKGGTAYAEAFF. The rearrangement links TRBV2 to TRBJ1-1, with 7 bases lining up with TRBD1. The J segment lost 6 bases and the V segment lost 8 bases, leaving 15 bases of the junction unmatched. Germline-derived CDR1 and CDR2 are SNHLY and FYNNEI. The CDR3 covers 15 residues.

The CDR3 DNA reads as TGTGCCAGCAGTTACTCCCCAGTCTATGGCTACACCTTC. This encodes CASSYSPVYGYTF. The V gene is TRBV6-5, the J gene TRBJ1-2; D uncertain. Trimming took off 0 bases at V and 4 bases at J, with 6 bases between the two ends. The CDR3 is 13 residues long. Per the germline V gene, CDR1 is MNHEY and CDR2 is SVGAGI.